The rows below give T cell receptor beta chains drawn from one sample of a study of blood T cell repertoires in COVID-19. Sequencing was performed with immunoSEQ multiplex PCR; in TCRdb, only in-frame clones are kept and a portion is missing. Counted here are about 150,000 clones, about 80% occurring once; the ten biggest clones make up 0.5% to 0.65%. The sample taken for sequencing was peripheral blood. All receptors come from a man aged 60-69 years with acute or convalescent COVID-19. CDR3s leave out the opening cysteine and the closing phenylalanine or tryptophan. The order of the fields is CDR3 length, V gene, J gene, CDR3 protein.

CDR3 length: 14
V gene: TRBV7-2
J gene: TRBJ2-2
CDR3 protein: ASSPQTGGTTGELF

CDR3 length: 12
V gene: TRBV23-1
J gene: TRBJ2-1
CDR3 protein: ASSDPEAFNEQF

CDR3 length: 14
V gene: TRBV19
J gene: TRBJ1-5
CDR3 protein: ASRQGGRYSNQPQH

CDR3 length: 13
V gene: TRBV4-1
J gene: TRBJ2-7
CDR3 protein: ASSQDGLPSGEQY

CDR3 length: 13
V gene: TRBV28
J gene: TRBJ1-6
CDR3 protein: ASSLAGTNNSPLH

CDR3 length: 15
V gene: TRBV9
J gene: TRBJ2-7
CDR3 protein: ASSVAGGSGGSGEQY

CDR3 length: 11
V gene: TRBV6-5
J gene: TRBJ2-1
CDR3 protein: ASRRTLEAREF

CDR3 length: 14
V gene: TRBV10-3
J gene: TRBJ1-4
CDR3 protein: ATSGAGKATNEKLF

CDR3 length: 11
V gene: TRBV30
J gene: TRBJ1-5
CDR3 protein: AWSLGGNQPQH

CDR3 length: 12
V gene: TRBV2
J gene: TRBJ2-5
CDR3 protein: ASTRERSGETQY

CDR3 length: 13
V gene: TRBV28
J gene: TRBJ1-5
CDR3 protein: ASSLSYVSLRPQH